The 9 T cell receptor beta chains listed next were all sequenced from one sample in a study of T cells in Graves' hyperthyroidism and ophthalmopathy. Amplification targeted TCR beta CDR3 regions from RNA transcripts. HTBI primers were the set used in a first-round RT-PCR of the TCR CDR3. TCRdb ran MiXCR on the multiplex PCR reads and lists one entry per CDR3 protein. The profile shows a few hundred thousand distinct CDR3 sequences, about 45% of them singletons. Sample: peripheral blood or thyroid tissue (not recorded which). Source of these receptors: a woman younger than 30 with Graves' hyperthyroidism.

This chain links TRBV7-2 with TRBJ1-6; possible D gene TRBD1, 5 bases. Trimming shortened V by 5 bases and J by 7 bases, and 15 bases separated the two germline ends. The CDR3 runs to 15 residues. Germline-derived CDR1 and CDR2 are SGHTA and FQGNSA. CDR3 sequence: CASSQNRDANSPLHF. For the CDR3, the DNA is TGTGCCAGCAGCCAGAACCGGGACGCCAATTCACCCCTCCACTTT.

The V gene is TRBV7-9, the J gene TRBJ2-7; D is possibly TRBD2 (7 bases). The CDR3 runs 12 residues. Germline V gene sequence: CDR1 SEHNR, CDR2 FQNEAQ (reference sequence). Deletions cut 11 bases from V and 5 bases from J, with 16 bases between. The CDR3 spells CAWSWGGHEQYF. The CDR3 bases are TGTGCCTGGAGCTGGGGGGGCCACGAGCAGTACTTC.

The gene calls are TRBV5-1 and TRBJ2-6, with 7 bases lining up with TRBD1. The germline V gene has CDR1 SGHRS and CDR2 YFSETQ. V gave up 0 bases and J gave up 4 bases; unmatched junction bases: 1. The CDR3 length is 15 residues. The CDR3 bases are TGCGCCAGCAGCTTGGAGGGACAGGGGGCCAACGTCCTGACTTTC. Encoded protein: CASSLEGQGANVLTF.

This clonotype has only a few counts. V usage is TRBV7-6 and J usage is TRBJ2-6; TRBD2 might be the D (7 bases). The CDR3 has 17 residues. Germline loops: CDR1 SGHVS, CDR2 FNYEAQ. With 3 bases removed from V and 6 bases from J, the gap between germline ends came to 18 bases. DNA for the CDR3: TGTGCCAGCAGCTTGAAACCGGGGGGCAGGGAGGCCAACGTCCTGACTTTC. Translation: CASSLKPGGREANVLTF.

The V gene is TRBV4-3, the J gene TRBJ1-1, with D hard to call. Germline V lookup: CDR1 LGHNA, CDR2 YSLEER. V was clipped by 2 bases and J by 0 bases, with 7 bases between them. The CDR3 runs to 14 residues. CDR3 in DNA: TGCGCCAGCAGCCAACGGTCCTTGAACACTGAAGCTTTCTTT. This translates into CASSQRSLNTEAFF.

This rearrangement joins TRBV7-9 to TRBJ2-7; D perhaps matches TRBD2 (6 bases). The CDR3 loop spans 16 amino acids. Trimming took off 5 bases at V and 0 bases at J, with 17 bases between the two ends. Germline-derived CDR1 and CDR2 are SEHNR and FQNEAQ (reference sequence). CDR3 sequence: CASSQGGRDFSYEQYF. CDR3 bases: TGTGCCAGCAGCCAAGGCGGGCGGGACTTCTCCTACGAGCAGTACTTC.

This clonotype was counted a few times. The genes are TRBV19 and TRBJ2-2; D gene unclear. The V end was cut by 7 bases, the J end by 2 bases, with 8 bases between. Germline V gene lookup returns CDR1 LNHDA and CDR2 SQIVND (reference sequence). This CDR3 has 13 residues. The CDR3 loop is CASNQKNTGELFF. CDR3 sequence (DNA): TGTGCCAGTAACCAAAAAAACACCGGGGAGCTGTTTTTT. Supplemented by reference TRBV19 and TRBJ2-2, the full variable domain reads DGGITQSPKYLFRKEGQNVTLSCEQNLNHDAMYWYRQDPGQGLRLIYYSQIVNDFQKGDIAEGYSVSREKKESFPLTVTSAQKNPTAFYLCASNQKNTGELFFGEGSRLTVL.

This clonotype was seen ten or more times. J is TRBJ1-6 and V is TRBV2; D is ambiguous. Germline CDR1 reads SNHLY; CDR2 reads FYNNEI. The CDR3 extends over 14 amino acids. Deletions cut 5 bases from V and 7 bases from J, with 12 bases between. CDR3 residues: CASSPRWGNSPLHF. In nucleotides, the CDR3 is TGTGCCAGCAGTCCGAGATGGGGAAATTCACCCCTCCACTTT.

V is TRBV12-3 or TRBV12-4 and J is TRBJ2-7; no reliable D call. Trimming shortened V by 6 bases and J by 0 bases, and 9 bases separated the two germline ends. The CDR3 loop spans 13 amino acids. The chain's CDR3 is CASSSQRSYEQYF. The CDR3 nucleotides read TGTGCCAGCAGCTCCCAGCGCTCCTACGAGCAGTACTTC.